The sequence of this T cell receptor (beta chain) was determined in a study of T cells expressing NK-cell markers (dated by TCRdb to between 2020 and 2021). Context from the whole study: Roughly 8 donors provided sorted CD3+CD56+NKG2C+, CD3+CD56+NKG2C- and CD3+CD56-NKG2C+ T-cell subsets, whose TCR beta-chain repertoires were profiled. Seven of the eight sequenced donors were HCMV-seropositive and one was HCMV-seronegative. The study sequenced eight donors, all healthy volunteers chosen at random: three men and five women. The libraries were sequenced on Illumina HiSeq 2000/2500, MiSeq or NextSeq, producing 2 x 150 bp reads.

Based on the germline V gene, the CDR1 and CDR2 sequences are SGHRS and YFSETQ. From the cysteine through the phenylalanine, the CDR3 covers 14 amino acids. The entry carries no DNA sequence. The paper's findings and limits, for the study overall: Those dominant clonotypes were again the most abundant among CD3+CD56-NKG2C+ cells in four donors, at 28.3-60.1%. Whether the expanded NKG2C-expressing T cell clones were specific for HCMV antigens remained unclear. For roughly six donors, the dominant CD3+CD56+NKG2C+ clonotypes were among the top 10 CD8+ clonotypes and accounted for roughly 1.0-8% of CD8+ T cells.

HCMV-specific IgG was detected in serum with a commercial ELISA kit to determine HCMV serostatus. Ficoll density gradient centrifugation was used to isolate peripheral blood mononuclear cells from blood. TCRdb lists the instrument as Illumina HiSeq 2000. 5'RACE template switching, by which a universal primer site and unique molecular identifiers were added, was used to make TCR beta cDNA libraries. cDNA synthesis was primed from the TCR beta constant segment and was followed by two successive PCR amplification steps. The source study handled its data this way. MIGEC was used to demultiplex reads and group the reads by UMI, and MiTCR was used to assemble and quantify clonotypes. To exclude erroneous sequences, any TCR cDNA sequence not supported by at least two reads was discarded. The tcR package was used for downstream repertoire analysis, and clonotypes were matched between fractions using CDR3 nucleotide sequence together with V segment. VDJmatch was used to annotate antigen specificity against VDJdb, with one amino acid substitution in CDR3 permitted. Each entry corresponds to one CDR3 protein sequence from reads that TCRdb reprocessed, and DNA is not given. It is TCRdb's table, rather than the study itself, that gives the V and J calls and clone size. Per the sample table, the count is about 410,000 distinct CDR3 sequences. The top ten clonotypes cover about 11% of the sample.

A remark on this clonotype: What antigen it recognizes has not been identified.

The receptor was derived from a woman aged 50 to 65 in good health. Donor details come from another sample of the same person, matched by shared clones. This sequence uses TRBV5-1 and TRBJ2-3; TCRdb reports TRBD2, a call that lacks DNA to check it against. The specimen was blood T cells: a sorted CD56 or NKG2C T cell subset, CD4+ or CD8+ T cells, or bulk PBMC T cells (not recorded which). Here the CDR3 is given as CASSLASSGDTQYF.